Given below is one T cell receptor beta chain in context. This receptor's antigen is unknown. No per-base quality is available; no much larger clone lies one base away. Other DNA sequences from this sample encode an identical CDR3 as well. At one collaborating source in Seattle, patients were enrolled during active infection and were followed longitudinally through the course of disease. Each collaborating institution followed its own protocols to collect whole blood in K2EDTA tubes. For TCRbeta analysis, collaborators shipped samples as frozen whole blood, isolated PBMCs, or DNA extracted from either of those sample types. TCRbeta CDR3 regions were amplified from genomic DNA using the immunoSEQ Assay, a bias-controlled multiplex PCR. In the source study's methods: The number of nucleated cells in each sample was estimated from the amplification of reference gene primers within the assay. To quantify the absolute abundance of each unique TCRbeta CDR3 rearrangement, sequence reads were collapsed and filtered. Productive Simpson clonality was computed per sample as the square root of Simpson's diversity index over productive rearrangements. As stored in TCRdb, this immuneACCESS dataset retains in-frame rearrangements with V and J assigned. A fraction of the clones does not appear; measured against another copy, unresolved V genes explain less than half of the discrepancy, and the remainder lacks a known reason. V, J and clone size derive from that table, while D and trimming were established from the DNA sequence. The sample yields around 290,000 clones; 65% to 90% were counted once. The top ten clonotypes cover about an eighth of the sample.

These data are taken from a study of blood T cell repertoires in COVID-19 (TCRdb year 2020). Study-wide context: Samples from collaborators originated in the United States, Italy and Spain and spanned both the acute and convalescent phases of COVID-19. The material from the prospective study consisted of cDNA or gDNA derived from T cells, B-cell-depleted T cells, or PBMCs. Deeply sampled blood TCRbeta repertoires from subjects exposed to, actively infected with, or recovered from COVID-19 were included in the dataset. A freely available public database, intended as a resource for researchers studying the immune response to SARS-CoV-2, is where the repertoires were released. The samples were drawn from two sources: the first 160 participants of the ongoing ImmuneRACE study, and over 950 subjects contributed by 6 global collaborators. Nearly every sample came with metadata listing a de-identified subject ID, COVID-19 status, age in years and sex. HLA class I and class II types, where available, came from metadata supplied by the sample provider rather than from assay-based typing.

The full study reports these points: The quantity of clinical and demographic metadata differed by source and by participant and was supplied without curation.

V ends up 0 bases short and J 4 bases short, with an unmatched junction base count of 6. Its CDR3 holds 15 amino acids, cysteine through phenylalanine. Only the CDR3 region is kept as DNA, spanning 45 bases read in frame from base 1. CDR1 and CDR2 were assigned from the germline V gene as SGHRS and YFSETQ. The V and J genes are TRBV5-1 and TRBJ1-1; 7 nucleotides in the junction match TRBD1. This receptor was identified in an older woman with COVID-19, enrolled during active disease. The source material was peripheral blood. The CDR3 sequence is CASSLGTGGGTEAFF. The DNA sequence is as follows: TGCGCCAGCAGCTTGGGGACAGGTGGGGGCACTGAAGCTTTCTTT. With the portions outside the CDR3 filled from the reference TRBV5-1 and TRBJ1-1 genes, the complete variable region becomes KAGVTQTPRYLIKTRGQQVTLSCSPISGHRSVSWYQQTPGQGLQFLFEYFSETQRNKGNFPGRFSGRQFSNSRSEMNVSTLELGDSALYLCASSLGTGGGTEAFFGQGTRLTVV.